This TCR beta chain was retrieved from a study of T cell changes during pregnancy in multiple sclerosis. Between the trimmed V and J ends, which lost 5 bases and 0 bases, there was a span of 11 bases. From germline, CDR1 is GTSNPN and CDR2 SVGIG (reference sequence). This CDR3 comprises 14 residues. Some clones are missing from TCRdb's copy, which holds only in-frame ones; the method was immunoSEQ multiplex PCR. The sample records approximately 40,000 clones, around 89% being singletons. This material consisted of CD4+ T cells from peripheral blood mononuclear cells, taken in the first trimester of pregnancy. The receptor was isolated from a female donor with multiple sclerosis, enrolled in a pregnancy study. This chain uses TRBV30 with TRBJ1-3, with a weak D call TRBD1 (5 bases). The CDR3 DNA follows: TGTGCCTGGGGAGACAGAAGCTCTGGAAACACCATATATTTT. It specifies CAWGDRSSGNTIYF.